Below, 5 T cell receptor beta chains from the same sample are listed, as sequenced in a study of T cell responses to AZD1222 COVID-19 vaccine. Using immunoSEQ multiplex PCR, the repertoire was profiled, and TCRdb retains in-frame clones only, with some absent. The data hold under 150,000 clones, with 85% to 95% observed a single time. The sequenced sample was peripheral blood, obtained on day 0 of AZD1222 vaccination. Receptors were obtained from an adult in good health.

The chain has TRBV19 and TRBJ1-2, with TRBD1 matching over 7 bases. Germline CDR1 and CDR2: LNHDA and SQIVND (reference sequence). The J segment lost 0 bases and the V segment lost 2 bases, leaving 3 bases of the junction unmatched. The CDR3 loop spans 15 amino acids. The CDR3 reads CASSITGASNYGYTF. CDR3 nucleotide sequence: TGTGCCAGTAGTATAACAGGGGCTTCTAACTATGGCTACACCTTC.

The J gene is TRBJ2-4, the V gene TRBV7-2, with D tentatively TRBD2 (5 bases). Per the germline V gene, CDR1 is SGHTA and CDR2 is FQGNSA. The CDR3 sequence is 15 residues long. The V gene lost 5 bases and the J gene lost 0 bases, with 11 bases spanning the gap. CDR3 amino acids: CASSATRLAKNIQYF. For the CDR3, the DNA is TGTGCCAGCAGCGCTACTAGACTAGCCAAAAACATTCAGTACTTC.

The V gene is TRBV2, the J gene TRBJ1-1; D is unresolved. The CDR3 covers 12 residues. The V gene lost 6 bases and the J gene lost 5 bases, with 10 bases spanning the gap. From germline, CDR1 is SNHLY and CDR2 FYNNEI. For the CDR3, the DNA is TGTGCCAGCAGCCGTGGACGTACTGAAGCTTTCTTT. Translating it yields CASSRGRTEAFF.

V gene TRBV29-1 combines with J gene TRBJ1-2; D remains unclear. Germline lookup yields CDR1 SQVTM and CDR2 ANQGSEA. Trimming cost V 7 bases and J 2 bases, with 17 bases left between them. The CDR3 has 14 residues. The CDR3 bases are TGCAGCGGTCAACACGGGGATAGGAACTATGGCTACACCTTC. It specifies CSGQHGDRNYGYTF.

To note about this clone: Other DNA sequences within the sample encode an identical CDR3. This chain links TRBV19 with TRBJ1-1; D not certain. V lost 1 base and J 2 bases, leaving 5 bases between the germline ends. From germline, CDR1 is LNHDA and CDR2 SQIVND (reference sequence). The CDR3 loop spans 13 amino acids. The CDR3 sequence: CASSIGRNTEAFF. The CDR3 DNA reads as TGTGCCAGTAGTATAGGACGTAACACTGAAGCTTTCTTT.